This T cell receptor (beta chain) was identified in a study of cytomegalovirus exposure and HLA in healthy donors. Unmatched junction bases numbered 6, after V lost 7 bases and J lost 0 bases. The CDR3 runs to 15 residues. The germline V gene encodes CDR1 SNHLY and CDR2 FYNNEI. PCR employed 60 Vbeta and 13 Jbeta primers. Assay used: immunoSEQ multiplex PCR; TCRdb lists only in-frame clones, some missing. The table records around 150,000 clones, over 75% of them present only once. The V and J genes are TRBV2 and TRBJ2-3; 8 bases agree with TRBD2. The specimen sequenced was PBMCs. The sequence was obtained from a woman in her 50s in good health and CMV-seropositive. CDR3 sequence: CASTEGLVSTDTQYF. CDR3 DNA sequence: TGTGCCAGCACTGAGGGACTAGTCAGCACAGATACGCAGTATTTT.